The 13 T cell receptor beta chains below come from one sample, sequenced in a study of post-analysis software for immune sequencing data. Unique-molecular-identifier-tagged TCR beta cDNA libraries were used. TCRdb called the PCR reads again in MiXCR, with one record for every CDR3 protein. The table lists 150,000 to 200,000 distinct CDR3 sequences, around 36% of them singletons, with roughly 28% in the top ten. The specimen was blood, collected after autologous hematopoietic stem cell transplantation. The receptor set was obtained from a girl under 18 with multiple sclerosis.

The chain links TRBV27 to TRBJ2-2, with D possibly being TRBD2 (5 bases). V was trimmed by 2 bases and J by 5 bases, leaving 6 bases between them. CDR1 and CDR2 (germline): MNHEY, SMNVEV (reference sequence). The CDR3 contains 13 residues. This CDR3 reads CASSLSGTGELFF. The CDR3 DNA sequence: TGTGCCAGCAGTTTAAGCGGAACCGGGGAGCTGTTTTTT.

This clonotype turned up a few times. The chain joins TRBV6-2 or TRBV6-3 to TRBJ2-4, with TRBD1 identical over 9 bases. CDR1 is MNHEY, CDR2 SVGEGT, per germline. CDR3 length: 16 residues. After removal of 2 bases from V and 6 bases from J, the junction contained 8 bases not matched to a gene. The CDR3: CASSYLTGGRRNIQYF. As DNA, the CDR3 is TGTGCCAGCAGTTACCTCACAGGGGGCAGGCGAAACATTCAGTACTTC.

V and J are TRBV7-9 and TRBJ1-4, with TRBD1 as a possible D gene (5 bases). The germline gives CDR1 SEHNR, CDR2 FQNEAQ (reference sequence). V lost 1 base, J lost 4 bases, and 13 bases lay in between. The CDR3 runs to 16 residues. The chain's CDR3 is CASSLEIGRVNEKLFF. In nucleotides, the CDR3 is TGTGCCAGCAGCTTAGAAATTGGCAGGGTTAATGAAAAACTGTTTTTT.

The chain is built from TRBV11-2 and TRBJ2-5, with a tentative D call TRBD2 (5 bases). The last part of the DNA fits TRBJ2-7 better; the J call may be wrong. Germline CDR1 reads SGHAT; CDR2 reads FQNNGV. The CDR3 length is 21 residues. This CDR3 reads CASSLDASLEAHSRTPYEQYF. The CDR3 nucleotides read TGTGCCAGCAGCTTAGATGCCTCACTAGAGGCCCACTCTCGAACCCCATACGAGCAGTACTTC.

This clonotype showed up many times. The chain's CDR3 is CSARVVVRGPNEQFF. CDR3 nucleotide sequence: TGCAGTGCTAGAGTGGTCGTCAGAGGCCCAAATGAGCAGTTCTTC. This chain uses TRBV20-1 with TRBJ2-1; D is undetermined. V was trimmed by 1 base and J by 7 bases, leaving 17 bases between them. The CDR3 contains 15 residues. CDR1 is DFQATT, CDR2 SNEGSKA, per germline (reference sequence).

A few counts support this clonotype. The rearrangement links TRBV12-3 or TRBV12-4 to TRBJ1-5, with unresolved D. This CDR3 region has 13 residues. V was shortened by 6 bases and J by 1 base, with 7 bases between the two germline ends. CDR3 sequence (DNA): TGTGCCAGCAGCACGTCCAGCAATCAGCCCCAGCATTTT. The encoded protein is CASSTSSNQPQHF.

V gene TRBV4-3 combines with J gene TRBJ2-5; either TRBD1 or TRBD2 may supply D (5 bases each). The V gene lost 0 bases and the J gene lost 11 bases, with 16 bases spanning the gap. The CDR3 totals 14 residues. Germline V gives CDR1 LGHNA, CDR2 YSLEER. The CDR3 DNA reads TGCGCCAGCAGCCAAGAGCCCGGACCTTGGGGGCAGTACTTC. Translated, it gives CASSQEPGPWGQYF.

This clonotype has more than one count but fewer than ten. The rearrangement joins TRBV6-5 to TRBJ2-1; a possible D gene is TRBD2 (6 bases). From germline, CDR1 is MNHEY and CDR2 SVGAGI. The CDR3 is 15 residues long. The germline V and J ends were trimmed by 0 bases and 7 bases, with 13 bases remaining between them. Written as DNA, the CDR3 is TGTGCCAGCAGTTACTCGGGGGGTGATCCTAATGAGCAGTTCTTC. It codes for CASSYSGGDPNEQFF.

The chain recombines TRBV6-1 with TRBJ2-7; 11 nucleotides line up with TRBD1. V lost 10 bases to trimming and J lost 6 bases; unmatched junction nucleotides: 14. CDR1 is MNHNS, CDR2 SASEGT, per germline. The CDR3 has 15 residues. The CDR3 region has the DNA TGTGCCATCAAAGGACAGGGGGCCCGAGTTGGCGAGCAGTACTTC. Amino acids: CAIKGQGARVGEQYF.

Details on this clonotype: At one end the junction does not follow the germline gene, possibly because of a read error. The chain links TRBV27 to TRBJ1-2; D is perhaps TRBD1 (5 bases). The length of the CDR3 is 14 residues. The germline gives CDR1 MNHEY, CDR2 SMNVEV (reference sequence). CDR3 bases: TGTGCCAGCAGTTTATCAGGGGAACTCTATGACTACACCTTC. Protein sequence: CASSLSGELYDYTF.

The sample holds many counts of this clonotype. This chain uses TRBV6-1 with TRBJ2-5, with a possible D match to TRBD2 (5 bases). Germline V CDR1 and CDR2: MNHNS, SASEGT. The V and J ends lost 11 bases and 0 bases respectively, with 10 bases between them. The CDR3 totals 12 residues. Here the CDR3 reads CAGRRHQETQYF. CDR3 sequence (DNA): TGTGCCGGCCGGAGGCACCAAGAGACCCAGTACTTC.

This clonotype was seen just once. Given a much more abundant clone one base away, this may be a read error. This rearrangement joins TRBV4-3 to TRBJ2-7; D possibly uses TRBD1 or TRBD2 (5 bases each). This CDR3 contains 15 residues. V was pared by 3 bases and J by 2 bases, with 14 bases between. Germline CDR1 is LGHNA and CDR2 is YSLEER. For the CDR3, the DNA is TGCGCCAGCAGCCACGATTGGGGGAAGACCTACGAGCAGTACTTC. Amino acid sequence: CASSHDWGKTYEQYF.

The table lists this clonotype with a few counts. The rearrangement links TRBV6-1 to TRBJ1-2; tentatively, D is TRBD1 (6 bases). The CDR3 loop spans 14 amino acids. V was cut by 0 bases and J by 7 bases, with 12 bases left in between. Germline CDR1 MNHNS, CDR2 SASEGT. CDR3 coding DNA: TGTGCCAGCAGTGAAGCTTGGGCAGGGGTTGGCTACACCTTC. Translated: CASSEAWAGVGYTF.